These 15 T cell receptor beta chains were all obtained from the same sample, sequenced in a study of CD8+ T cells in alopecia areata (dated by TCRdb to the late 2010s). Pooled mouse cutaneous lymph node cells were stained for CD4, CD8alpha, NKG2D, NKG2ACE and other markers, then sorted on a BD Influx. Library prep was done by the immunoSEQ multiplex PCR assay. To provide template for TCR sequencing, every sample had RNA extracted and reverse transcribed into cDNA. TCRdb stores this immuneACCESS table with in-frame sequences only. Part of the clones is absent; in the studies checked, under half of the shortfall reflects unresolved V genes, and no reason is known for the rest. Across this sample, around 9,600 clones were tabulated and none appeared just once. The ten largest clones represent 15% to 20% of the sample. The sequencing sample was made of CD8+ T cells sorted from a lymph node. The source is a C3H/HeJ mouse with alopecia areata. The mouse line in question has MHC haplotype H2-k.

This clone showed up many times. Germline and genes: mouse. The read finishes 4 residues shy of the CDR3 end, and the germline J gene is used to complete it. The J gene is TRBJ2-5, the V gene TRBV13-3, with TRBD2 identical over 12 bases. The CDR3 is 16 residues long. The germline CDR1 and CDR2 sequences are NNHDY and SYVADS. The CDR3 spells CASSQTGGAREDTQYF. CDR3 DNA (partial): TGTGCCAGCAGCCAGACTGGGGGGGCGCGGGAAGAC. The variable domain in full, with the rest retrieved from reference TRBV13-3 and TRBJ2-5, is EAAVTQSPRSKVAVTGGKVTLSCHQTNNHDYMYWYRQDTGHGLRLIHYSYVADSTEKGDIPDGYKASRPSQENFSLILELASLSQTAVYFCASSQTGGAREDTQYFGPGTRLLVL.

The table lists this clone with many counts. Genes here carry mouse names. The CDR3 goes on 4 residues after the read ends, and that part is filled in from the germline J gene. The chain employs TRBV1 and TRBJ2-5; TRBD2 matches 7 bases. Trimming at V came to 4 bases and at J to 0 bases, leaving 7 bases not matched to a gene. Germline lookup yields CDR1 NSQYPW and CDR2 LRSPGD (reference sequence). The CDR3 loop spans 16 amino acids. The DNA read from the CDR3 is TGCACCTGCAGTGGAACTGGGGCCTTTAACCAAGAC. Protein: CTCSGTGAFNQD. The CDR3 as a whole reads CTCSGTGAFNQDTQYF.

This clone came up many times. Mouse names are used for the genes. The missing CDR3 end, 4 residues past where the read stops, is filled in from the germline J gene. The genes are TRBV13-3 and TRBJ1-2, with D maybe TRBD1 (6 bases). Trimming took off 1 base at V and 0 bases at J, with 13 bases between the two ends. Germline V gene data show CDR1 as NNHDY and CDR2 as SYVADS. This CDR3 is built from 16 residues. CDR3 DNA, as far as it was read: TGTGCCAGCAGTGATATACCGGGACATGCAAACTCC. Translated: CASSDIPGHANS. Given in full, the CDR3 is CASSDIPGHANSDYTF.

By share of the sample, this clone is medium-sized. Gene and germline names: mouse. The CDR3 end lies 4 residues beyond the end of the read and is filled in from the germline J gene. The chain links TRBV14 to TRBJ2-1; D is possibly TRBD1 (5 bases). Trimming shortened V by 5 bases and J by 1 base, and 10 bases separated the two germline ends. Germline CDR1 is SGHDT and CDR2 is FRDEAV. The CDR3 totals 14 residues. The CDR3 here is CASRPGQNYAEQFF. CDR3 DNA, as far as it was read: TGTGCCAGCAGACCCGGACAAAACTATGCT.

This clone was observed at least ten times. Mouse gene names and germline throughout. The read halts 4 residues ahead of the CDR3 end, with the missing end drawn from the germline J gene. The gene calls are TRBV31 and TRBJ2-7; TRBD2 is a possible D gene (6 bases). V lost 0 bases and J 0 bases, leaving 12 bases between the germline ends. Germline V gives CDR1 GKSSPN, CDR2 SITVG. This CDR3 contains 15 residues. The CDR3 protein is CAWSLVWGSSYEQYF. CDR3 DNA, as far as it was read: TGTGCCTGGAGTCTAGTTTGGGGGAGCTCCTAT.

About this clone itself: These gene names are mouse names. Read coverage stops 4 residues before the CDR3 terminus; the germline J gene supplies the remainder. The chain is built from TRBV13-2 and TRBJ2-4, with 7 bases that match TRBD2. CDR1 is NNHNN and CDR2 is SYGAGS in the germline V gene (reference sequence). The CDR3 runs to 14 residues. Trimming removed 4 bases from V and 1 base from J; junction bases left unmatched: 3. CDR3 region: CASGPGGGQNTLYF. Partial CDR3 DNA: TGTGCCAGCGGTCCGGGGGGGGGTCAAAAC.

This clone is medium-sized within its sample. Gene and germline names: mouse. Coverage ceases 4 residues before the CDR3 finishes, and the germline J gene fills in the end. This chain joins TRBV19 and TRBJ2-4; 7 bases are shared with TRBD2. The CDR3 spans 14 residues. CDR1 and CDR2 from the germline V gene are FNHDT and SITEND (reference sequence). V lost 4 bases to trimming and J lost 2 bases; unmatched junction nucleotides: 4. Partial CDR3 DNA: TGTGCCAGCAGTCCGGGACTGACTCAAAAC. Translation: CASSPGLTQN. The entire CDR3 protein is CASSPGLTQNTLYF. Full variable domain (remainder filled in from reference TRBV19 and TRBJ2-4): GGIITQTPKFLIGQEGQKLTLKCQQNFNHDTMYWYRQDSGKGLRLIYYSITENDLQKGDLSEGYDASREKKSSFSLTVTSAQKNEMAVFLCASSPGLTQNTLYFGAGTRLSVL.

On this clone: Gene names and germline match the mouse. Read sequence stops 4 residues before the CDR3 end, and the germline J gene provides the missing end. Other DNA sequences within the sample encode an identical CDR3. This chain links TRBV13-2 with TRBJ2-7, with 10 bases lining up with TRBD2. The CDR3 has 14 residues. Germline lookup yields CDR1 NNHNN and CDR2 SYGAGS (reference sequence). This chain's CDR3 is CASGETGGPYEQYF. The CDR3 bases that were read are TGTGCCAGCGGTGAGACTGGGGGGCCTTAT.

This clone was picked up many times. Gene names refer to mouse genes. Incomplete CDR3 DNA: TGTGCCAGCAGGGACTGGGGGGGCGCCGGTCAAAAC. Translated: CASRDWGGAGQN. The complete CDR3 reads CASRDWGGAGQNTLYF. J is TRBJ2-4 and V is TRBV14; 13 bases map to TRBD2. The observed sequence ends 4 residues before the CDR3 terminus, with the missing tail filled in from the germline J gene. This CDR3 is 16 amino acids long. Germline-derived CDR1 and CDR2 are SGHDT and FRDEAV. V was pared by 5 bases and J by 1 base, with 4 bases of the junction left unmatched.

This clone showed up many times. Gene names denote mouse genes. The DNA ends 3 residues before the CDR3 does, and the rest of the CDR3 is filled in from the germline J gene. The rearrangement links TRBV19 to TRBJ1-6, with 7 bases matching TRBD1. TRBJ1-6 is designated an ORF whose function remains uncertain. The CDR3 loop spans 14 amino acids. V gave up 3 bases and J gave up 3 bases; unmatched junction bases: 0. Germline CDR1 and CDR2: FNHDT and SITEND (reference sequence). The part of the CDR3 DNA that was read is TGTGCCAGCAGTACAGGGGGCTATAATTCGCCC. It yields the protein CASSTGGYNSP. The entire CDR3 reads CASSTGGYNSPLYF.

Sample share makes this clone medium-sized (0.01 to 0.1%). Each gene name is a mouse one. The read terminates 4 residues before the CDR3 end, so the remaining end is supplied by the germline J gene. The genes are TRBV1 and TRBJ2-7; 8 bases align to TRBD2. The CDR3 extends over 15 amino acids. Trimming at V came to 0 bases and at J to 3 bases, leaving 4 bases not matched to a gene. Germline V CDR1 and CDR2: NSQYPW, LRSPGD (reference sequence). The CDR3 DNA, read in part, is TGCACCTGCAGTGCAGATTCTGGGGGGATCTAT. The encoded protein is CTCSADSGGIY. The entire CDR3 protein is CTCSADSGGIYEQYF.

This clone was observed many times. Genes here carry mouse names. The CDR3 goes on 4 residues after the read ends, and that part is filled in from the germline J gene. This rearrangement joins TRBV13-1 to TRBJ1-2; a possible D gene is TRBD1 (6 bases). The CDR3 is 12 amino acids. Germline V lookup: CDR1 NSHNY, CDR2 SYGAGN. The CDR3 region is CASSDGDTDYTF. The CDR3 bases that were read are TGTGCCAGCAGTGATGGGGACACC.

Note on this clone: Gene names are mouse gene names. The CDR3 reads CASGDIYNYEQYF. The sequenced part of the CDR3 DNA is TGTGCCAGCGGTGATATATACAACTAT. The rearrangement joins TRBV13-2 to TRBJ2-7, with D uncertain. The read gets to within 4 residues of the CDR3 end, and the germline J gene fills in the rest. Germline V gene lookup returns CDR1 NNHNN and CDR2 SYGAGS (reference sequence). The CDR3 consists of 13 residues. The V end was cut by 1 base, the J end by 3 bases, with 8 bases between.

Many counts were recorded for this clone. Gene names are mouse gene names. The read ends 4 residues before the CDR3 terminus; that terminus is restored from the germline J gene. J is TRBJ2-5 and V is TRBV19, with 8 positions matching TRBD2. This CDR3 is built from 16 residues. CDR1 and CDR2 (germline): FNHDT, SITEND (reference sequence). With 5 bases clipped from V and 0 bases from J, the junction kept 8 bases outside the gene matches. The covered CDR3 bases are TGTGCCAGCAGCCCTCGGGACTGGTTTAACCAAGAC. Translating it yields CASSPRDWFNQD. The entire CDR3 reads CASSPRDWFNQDTQYF.

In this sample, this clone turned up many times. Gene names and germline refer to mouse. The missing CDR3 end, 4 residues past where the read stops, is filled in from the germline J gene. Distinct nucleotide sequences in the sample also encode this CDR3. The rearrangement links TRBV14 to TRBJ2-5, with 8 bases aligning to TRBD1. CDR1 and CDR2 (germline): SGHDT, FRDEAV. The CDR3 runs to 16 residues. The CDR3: CASSFNGQGWEDTQYF. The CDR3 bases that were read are TGTGCCAGCAGTTTTAACGGACAGGGTTGGGAAGAC.